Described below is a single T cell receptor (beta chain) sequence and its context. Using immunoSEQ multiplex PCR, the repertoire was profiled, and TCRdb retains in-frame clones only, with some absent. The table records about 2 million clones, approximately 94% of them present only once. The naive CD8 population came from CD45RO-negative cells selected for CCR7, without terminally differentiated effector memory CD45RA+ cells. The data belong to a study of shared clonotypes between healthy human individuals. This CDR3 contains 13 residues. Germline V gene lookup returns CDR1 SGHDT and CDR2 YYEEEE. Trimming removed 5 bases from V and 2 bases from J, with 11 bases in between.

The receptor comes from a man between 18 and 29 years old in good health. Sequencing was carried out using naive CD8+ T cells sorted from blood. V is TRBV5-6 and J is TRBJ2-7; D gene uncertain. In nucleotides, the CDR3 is TGTGCCAGCAGTGCCGCGGTACCCTACGAGCAGTACTTC. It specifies CASSAAVPYEQYF.